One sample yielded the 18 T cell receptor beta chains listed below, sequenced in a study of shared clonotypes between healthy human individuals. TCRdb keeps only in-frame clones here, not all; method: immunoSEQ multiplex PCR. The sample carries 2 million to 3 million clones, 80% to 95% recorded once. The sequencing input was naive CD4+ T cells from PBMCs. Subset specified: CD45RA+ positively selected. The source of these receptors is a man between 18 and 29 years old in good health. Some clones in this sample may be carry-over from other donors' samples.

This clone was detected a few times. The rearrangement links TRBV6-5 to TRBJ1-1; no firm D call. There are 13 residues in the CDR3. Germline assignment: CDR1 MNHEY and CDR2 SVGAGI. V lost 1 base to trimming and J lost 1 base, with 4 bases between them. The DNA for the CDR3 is TGTGCCAGCAGTTACTGGGAGAACACTGAAGCTTTCTTT. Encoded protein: CASSYWENTEAFF.

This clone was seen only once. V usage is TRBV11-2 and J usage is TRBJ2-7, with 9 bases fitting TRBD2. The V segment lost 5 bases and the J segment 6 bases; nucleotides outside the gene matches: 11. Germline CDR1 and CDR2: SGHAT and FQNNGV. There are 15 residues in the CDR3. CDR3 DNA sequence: TGTGCCAGCAGCGCCGAAGGCGGGAGGGCCTCCGAGCAGTACTTC. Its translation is CASSAEGGRASEQYF.

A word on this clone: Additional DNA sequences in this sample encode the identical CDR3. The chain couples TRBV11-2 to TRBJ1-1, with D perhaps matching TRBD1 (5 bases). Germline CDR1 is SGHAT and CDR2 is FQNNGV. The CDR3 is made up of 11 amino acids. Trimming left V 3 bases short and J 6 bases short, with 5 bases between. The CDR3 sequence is CASSLGAEAFF. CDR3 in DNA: TGTGCCAGCAGCTTGGGGGCTGAAGCTTTCTTT.

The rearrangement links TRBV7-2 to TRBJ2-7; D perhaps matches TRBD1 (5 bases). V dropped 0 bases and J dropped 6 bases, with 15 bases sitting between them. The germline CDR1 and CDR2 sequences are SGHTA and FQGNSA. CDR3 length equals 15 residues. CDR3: CASSLAQGPLSEQYF. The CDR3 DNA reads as TGTGCCAGCAGCTTAGCGCAGGGCCCCTTGTCCGAGCAGTACTTC.

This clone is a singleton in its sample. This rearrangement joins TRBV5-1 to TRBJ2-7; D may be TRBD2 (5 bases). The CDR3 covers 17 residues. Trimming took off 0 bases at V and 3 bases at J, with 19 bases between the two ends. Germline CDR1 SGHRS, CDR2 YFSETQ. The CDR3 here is CASSLGGSFGTNYEQYF. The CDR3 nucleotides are TGCGCCAGCAGCTTGGGCGGGTCGTTTGGCACGAACTACGAGCAGTACTTC.

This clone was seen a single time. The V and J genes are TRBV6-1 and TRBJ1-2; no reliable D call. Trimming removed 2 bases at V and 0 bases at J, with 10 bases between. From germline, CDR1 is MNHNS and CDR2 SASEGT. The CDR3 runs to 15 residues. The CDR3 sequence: CASSELLGANYGYTF. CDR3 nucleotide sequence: TGTGCCAGCAGTGAACTCCTCGGGGCTAACTATGGCTACACCTTC.

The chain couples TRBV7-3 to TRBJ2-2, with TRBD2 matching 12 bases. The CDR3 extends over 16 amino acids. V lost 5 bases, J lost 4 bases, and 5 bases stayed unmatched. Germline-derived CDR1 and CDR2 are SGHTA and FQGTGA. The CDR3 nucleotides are TGTGCCAGCAGCCCTAGCGGGAGGGCGGGCACCGGGGAGCTGTTTTTT. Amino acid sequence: CASSPSGRAGTGELFF.

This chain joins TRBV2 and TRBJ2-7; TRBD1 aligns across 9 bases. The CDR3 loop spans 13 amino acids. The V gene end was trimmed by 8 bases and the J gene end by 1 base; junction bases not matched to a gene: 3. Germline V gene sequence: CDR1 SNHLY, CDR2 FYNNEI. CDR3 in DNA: TGTGCCAGCGCCGGGACAGGGTCCTACGAGCAGTACTTC. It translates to CASAGTGSYEQYF.

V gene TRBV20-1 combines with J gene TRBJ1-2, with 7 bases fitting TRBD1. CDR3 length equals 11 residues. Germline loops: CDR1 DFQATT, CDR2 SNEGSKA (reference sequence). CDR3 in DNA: TGCATCGCGAAGGGGGCGAGGGGCTACACCTTC. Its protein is CIAKGARGYTF.

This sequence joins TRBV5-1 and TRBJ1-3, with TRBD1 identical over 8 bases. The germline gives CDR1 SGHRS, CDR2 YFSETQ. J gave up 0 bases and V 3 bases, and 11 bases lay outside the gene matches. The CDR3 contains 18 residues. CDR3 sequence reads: CASSSDRAEPYSGNTIYF. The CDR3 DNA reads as TGCGCCAGCAGCTCGGACAGGGCCGAGCCCTACTCTGGAAACACCATATATTTT.

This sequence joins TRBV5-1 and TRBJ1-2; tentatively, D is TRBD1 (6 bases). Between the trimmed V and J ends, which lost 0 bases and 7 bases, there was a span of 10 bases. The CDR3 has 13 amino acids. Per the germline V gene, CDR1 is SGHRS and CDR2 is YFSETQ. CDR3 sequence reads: CASSLGQVAGYTF. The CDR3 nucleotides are TGCGCCAGCAGCTTGGGACAGGTTGCTGGCTACACCTTC.

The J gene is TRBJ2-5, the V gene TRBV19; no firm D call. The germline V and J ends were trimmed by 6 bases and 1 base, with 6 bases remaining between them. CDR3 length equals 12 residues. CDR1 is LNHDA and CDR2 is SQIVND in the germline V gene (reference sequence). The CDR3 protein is CASRPVQETQYF. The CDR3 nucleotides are TGTGCCAGTAGGCCAGTCCAAGAGACCCAGTACTTC.

The CDR3, as DNA: TGCGCCAGCGGCGGGGGCAGCACTGGGGCCAACGTCCTGACTTTC. It encodes CASGGGSTGANVLTF. V is TRBV5-1 and J is TRBJ2-6; perhaps TRBD2 as D (7 bases). There are 15 residues in the CDR3. Trimming stripped 7 bases from V and 2 bases from J, with 13 bases between. Germline loops: CDR1 SGHRS, CDR2 YFSETQ.

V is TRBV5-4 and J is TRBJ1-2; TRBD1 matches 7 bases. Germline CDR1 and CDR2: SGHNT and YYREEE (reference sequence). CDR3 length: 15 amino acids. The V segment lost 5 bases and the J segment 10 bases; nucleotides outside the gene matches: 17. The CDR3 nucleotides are TGTGCCAGCAGACTTGGACAGGTCCGAGCTGATGACTACACCTTC. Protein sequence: CASRLGQVRADDYTF. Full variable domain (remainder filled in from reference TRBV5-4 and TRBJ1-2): ETGVTQSPTHLIKTRGQQVTLRCSSQSGHNTVSWYQQALGQGPQFIFQYYREEENGRGNFPPRFSGLQFPNYSSELNVNALELDDSALYLCASRLGQVRADDYTFGSGTRLTVV.

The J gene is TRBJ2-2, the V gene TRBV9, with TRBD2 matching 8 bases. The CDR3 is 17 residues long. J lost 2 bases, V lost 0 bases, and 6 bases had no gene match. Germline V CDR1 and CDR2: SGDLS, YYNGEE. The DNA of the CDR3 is TGTGCCAGCAGCGTAGGGTGGGTAGCGGGAAACACCGGGGAGCTGTTTTTT. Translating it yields CASSVGWVAGNTGELFF.

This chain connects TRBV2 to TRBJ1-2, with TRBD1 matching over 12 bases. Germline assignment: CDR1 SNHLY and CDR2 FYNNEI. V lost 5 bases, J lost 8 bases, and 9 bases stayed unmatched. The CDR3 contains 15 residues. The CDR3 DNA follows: TGTGCCAGCAGTACCGGGACAGGGGGCGCTCGGGGCTACACCTTC. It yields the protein CASSTGTGGARGYTF.

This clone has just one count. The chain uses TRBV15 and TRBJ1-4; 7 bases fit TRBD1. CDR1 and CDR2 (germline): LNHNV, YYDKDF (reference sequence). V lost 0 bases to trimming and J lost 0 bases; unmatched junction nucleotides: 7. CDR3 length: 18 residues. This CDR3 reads CATSRDRDRNPTNEKLFF. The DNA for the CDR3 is TGTGCCACCAGCAGAGATAGGGACAGAAACCCAACTAATGAAAAACTGTTTTTT.

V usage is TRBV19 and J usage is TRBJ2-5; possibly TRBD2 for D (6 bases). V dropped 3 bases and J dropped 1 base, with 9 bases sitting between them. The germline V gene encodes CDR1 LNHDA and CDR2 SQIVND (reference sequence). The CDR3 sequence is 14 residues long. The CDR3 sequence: CASSIAGIQETQYF. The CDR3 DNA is TGTGCCAGTAGTATTGCGGGGATCCAAGAGACCCAGTACTTC.